This T cell receptor beta chain was sequenced during a study of blood T cell repertoires in COVID-19. This clone was found a few times. CDR3 length equals 15 residues. Trimming took 2 bases from V and 2 from J, leaving 13 bases between them. Germline lookup yields CDR1 KGHSH and CDR2 LQKENI. Method: immunoSEQ multiplex PCR; TCRdb's copy keeps in-frame clones and lacks some. Of about 130,000 clones detected, roughly four fifths appear once; the ten largest clones hold more than 10%. The sequenced sample was peripheral blood. The chain uses TRBV18 and TRBJ2-7, with D possibly being TRBD1 (5 bases). The clonotype was recovered from a human donor in a cohort sampled during active COVID-19. CDR3 nucleotide sequence: TGTGCCAGCTCACCAGAGTTTGACAGAACCTACGAGCAGTACTTC. Protein sequence: CASSPEFDRTYEQYF.